This TCR beta chain appears in the sequencing data of a study of blood T cell repertoires in COVID-19. Study summary: Material from acute and convalescent COVID-19 was sourced from the United States, Italy and Spain.

Trimming at V came to 7 bases and at J to 4 bases, leaving 2 bases not matched to a gene. CDR3 length: 11 residues. CDR1 and CDR2 (germline): SQVTM, ANQGSEA. The data were produced by immunoSEQ multiplex PCR, yet TCRdb's version contains in-frame clones alone and is incomplete. The sample consists of about 410,000 clones, roughly 87% of them appearing once. As to this clone: This specimen includes other DNA sequences encoding the same CDR3.

The sample consisted of PBMCs or T cells enriched from blood (not recorded which). This clonotype was sampled from a man younger than 35 who had recovered from COVID-19. The rearrangement uses TRBV29-1 and TRBJ1-2, with TRBD1 identical over 8 bases. Here the CDR3 DNA reads TGCAGCGGGGGACAGGCCTATGGCTACACCTTC. Its protein is CSGGQAYGYTF.